This passage covers 7 T cell receptor beta chains from one sample sequenced in a study of identical twins. TCRdb re-called the 5' RACE reads through MiXCR, storing one row per CDR3 protein. The table lists 690,000 or so distinct CDR3 sequences, over 8.5% of them singletons. The same specimen was also included in a second study, on yellow fever vaccine responses in identical twins.

Sequencing used PBMCs. Every receptor here comes from a woman aged 18-29 years in good health.

This clonotype was observed a handful of times. V and J are TRBV6-2 or TRBV6-3 and TRBJ2-3; 9 bases align to TRBD1. V shed 4 bases and J 2 bases; nucleotides not matched to a gene: 19. The germline V gene encodes CDR1 MNHEY and CDR2 SVGEGT. The CDR3 is made up of 20 amino acids. CDR3 residues: CASSSTESADRGGDTDTQYF. CDR3 DNA: TGTGCCAGCAGTTCCACCGAAAGCGCGGACAGGGGAGGGGACACAGATACGCAGTATTTT.

The V and J genes are TRBV25-1 and TRBJ2-2, with 9 bases matching TRBD2. Germline V gene sequence: CDR1 MGHDK, CDR2 SYGVNS. J lost 4 bases, V lost 6 bases, and 3 bases had no gene match. The CDR3 runs 14 residues. The CDR3, as DNA: TGTGCCAGCAGCTTTAGCGGGAGCACCGGGGAGCTGTTTTTT. Amino acid sequence: CASSFSGSTGELFF.

The sample holds a few counts of this clonotype. The V gene is TRBV27, the J gene TRBJ1-6; D may be TRBD1 (6 bases). This CDR3 has 15 residues. V was shortened by 6 bases and J by 9 bases, with 18 bases between the two germline ends. The V gene's germline CDR1 is MNHEY and CDR2 SMNVEV (reference sequence). DNA of the CDR3: TGTGCCAGCAGCCTCGAGGGGGGGTTGGGTTCACCCCTCCACTTT. This codes for CASSLEGGLGSPLHF.

This clonotype was seen a handful of times. The CDR3 spells CAIRSGTGSEEQYF. In DNA, the CDR3 is TGTGCCATCAGATCCGGGACAGGGTCAGAGGAGCAGTACTTC. The rearrangement links TRBV10-3 to TRBJ2-7, with 9 nucleotides matching TRBD1. Germline V CDR1 and CDR2: ENHRY, SYGVKD. The junction had 10 bases not matched to a gene; V was cut back by 6 bases and J by 7 bases. The CDR3 sequence is 14 residues long.

The chain is built from TRBV20-1 and TRBJ1-4; 8 bases line up with TRBD1. Trimming took 6 bases from V and 8 from J; bases not matched to a gene: 11. Germline V gives CDR1 DFQATT, CDR2 SNEGSKA (reference sequence). This CDR3 comprises 14 residues. In DNA, the CDR3 is TGCAGTGCCCTACCTGGACAGGGAGAAGAAAAACTGTTTTTT. Protein product: CSALPGQGEEKLFF.

This clonotype was seen a few times. The V and J genes are TRBV20-1 and TRBJ2-7, with 8 bases lining up with TRBD2. The CDR3 loop spans 15 amino acids. CDR1 is DFQATT and CDR2 is SNEGSKA in the germline V gene (reference sequence). Trimming took 3 bases from V and 4 from J; bases not matched to a gene: 11. The CDR3 DNA reads as TGCAGTGCTAGCGTCAGCGGGGGAGTACCGTACGAGCAGTACTTC. It yields the protein CSASVSGGVPYEQYF.

The genes are TRBV29-1 and TRBJ2-5, with D unresolved. V dropped 7 bases and J dropped 2 bases, with 11 bases sitting between them. CDR1 SQVTM and CDR2 ANQGSEA come from the germline V gene. The length of the CDR3 is 12 residues. DNA for the CDR3: TGCAGCGCTCTGGACCGGCAAGAGACCCAGTACTTC. Its protein is CSALDRQETQYF.